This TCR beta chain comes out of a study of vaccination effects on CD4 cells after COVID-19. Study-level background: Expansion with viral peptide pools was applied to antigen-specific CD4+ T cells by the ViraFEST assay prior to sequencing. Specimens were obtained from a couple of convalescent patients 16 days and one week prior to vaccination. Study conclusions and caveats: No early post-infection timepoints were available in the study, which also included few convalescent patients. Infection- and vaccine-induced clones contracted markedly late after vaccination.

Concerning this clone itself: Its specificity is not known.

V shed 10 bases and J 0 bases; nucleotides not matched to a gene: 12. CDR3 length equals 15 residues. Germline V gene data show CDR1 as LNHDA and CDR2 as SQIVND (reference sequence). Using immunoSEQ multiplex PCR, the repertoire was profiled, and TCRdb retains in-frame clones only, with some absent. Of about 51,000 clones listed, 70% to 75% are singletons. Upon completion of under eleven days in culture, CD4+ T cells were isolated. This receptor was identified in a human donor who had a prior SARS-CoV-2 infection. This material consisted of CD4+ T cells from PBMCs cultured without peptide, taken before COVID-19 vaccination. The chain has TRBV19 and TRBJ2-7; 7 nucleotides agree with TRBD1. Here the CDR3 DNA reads TGTGCCACCAAGTCCCAGGGGGACACCTCCTACGAGCAGTACTTC. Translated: CATKSQGDTSYEQYF.